This entry features one T cell receptor (beta chain) sequence. Its matching antigen is unknown. The CDR3 has 15 residues. The V segment lost 1 base and the J segment 4 bases; nucleotides outside the gene matches: 6. CDR1 and CDR2 (germline): MGHRA, YSYEKL. This entry comes from a study of beta chain features in type 1 diabetes. The wider study: There was similarity between patients and healthy donors in age, gender and cell yields.

The investigators reverse transcribed all of the isolated RNA, so they sequenced expressed TCRB transcripts. The assay was immunoSEQ multiplex PCR, and TCRdb's table has in-frame clones only and misses some. The sample lists under 300,000 clones, about 20% occurring once. Study results and caveats: For type 1 diabetes patients, VDJ junctions showed fewer insertions and more deletions. Across all four CD4+ subsets, people with type 1 diabetes showed modestly shorter TCRB CDR3s.

The specimen sequenced was naive CD4+ T cells from blood. This sequence originates from a woman between 40 and 55 years old with type 1 diabetes. The chain carries TRBV4-1 and TRBJ1-2; 7 nucleotides agree with TRBD1. The CDR3 DNA reads TGCGCCAGCAGCCAAGTAGGGGGACAGAGCTATGGCTACACCTTC. Translation gives CASSQVGGQSYGYTF.